Presented here are 14 T cell receptor beta chains from one specimen sequenced in a study of T cell changes during pregnancy in multiple sclerosis. TCRdb keeps only in-frame clones here, not all; method: immunoSEQ multiplex PCR. In the table there are around 75,000 clones, 90% to 95% of which are singletons. This specimen was CD4+ T cells from peripheral blood mononuclear cells, taken in the third trimester of pregnancy. The source of these receptors is a female donor in good health, enrolled as a control in a pregnancy study.

This chain connects TRBV19 to TRBJ1-6; 10 bases line up with TRBD1. Germline V gene sequence: CDR1 LNHDA, CDR2 SQIVND (reference sequence). Unmatched junction bases numbered 11, after V lost 6 bases and J lost 9 bases. The CDR3 has 16 residues. CDR3 residues: CASRTERDRGLSPLHF. The CDR3 DNA reads as TGTGCCAGTAGGACCGAAAGGGACAGGGGACTTTCACCCCTCCACTTT.

The V call is TRBV6-6, the J call TRBJ1-1; D is unclear. CDR3 size: 16 residues. Per germline, CDR1 MNHNY and CDR2 SVGAGI (reference sequence). Trimming cost V 0 bases and J 0 bases, with 11 bases left between them. The CDR3 loop reads CASSYSRPRMNTEAFF. CDR3 sequence (DNA): TGTGCCAGCAGTTACTCGAGGCCGAGGATGAACACTGAAGCTTTCTTT.

This sequence joins TRBV9 and TRBJ1-4, with TRBD1 identical over 7 bases. V lost 3 bases and J lost 3; bases outside the gene matches: 11. The CDR3 is 17 residues long. The V gene's germline CDR1 is SGDLS and CDR2 YYNGEE. CDR3: CASSALLGTEANEKLFF. The CDR3, as DNA: TGTGCCAGCAGCGCTCTACTCGGGACAGAGGCTAATGAAAAACTGTTTTTT.

V is TRBV5-1 and J is TRBJ1-1; TRBD1 agrees at 8 bases. The V gene end was trimmed by 2 bases and the J gene end by 0 bases; junction bases not matched to a gene: 3. Per the germline V gene, CDR1 is SGHRS and CDR2 is YFSETQ. The CDR3 totals 15 residues. This CDR3 is CASSLMDRVNTEAFF. CDR3 nucleotides: TGCGCCAGCAGCTTAATGGACAGGGTGAACACTGAAGCTTTCTTT. The full variable domain, completed using reference TRBV5-1 and TRBJ1-1, is KAGVTQTPRYLIKTRGQQVTLSCSPISGHRSVSWYQQTPGQGLQFLFEYFSETQRNKGNFPGRFSGRQFSNSRSEMNVSTLELGDSALYLCASSLMDRVNTEAFFGQGTRLTVV.

The rearrangement joins TRBV18 to TRBJ1-4, with 7 bases that match TRBD1. Germline values: CDR1 KGHSH, CDR2 LQKENI. This CDR3 comprises 14 residues. Unmatched junction bases numbered 2, after V lost 2 bases and J lost 5 bases. CDR3 sequence: CASSPSGGNEKLFF. The DNA for the CDR3 is TGTGCCAGCTCACCATCAGGGGGGAATGAAAAACTGTTTTTT.

The chain is built from TRBV6-5 and TRBJ1-2, with D possibly being TRBD1 (5 bases). The CDR3 extends over 14 amino acids. Trimming pared 0 bases from V and 7 bases from J, leaving 12 bases between. Per the germline V gene, CDR1 is MNHEY and CDR2 is SVGAGI. In DNA form, the CDR3 reads TGTGCCAGCAGTTACTCGAGGGTGGGGGGTGGCTACACCTTC. Translated, it gives CASSYSRVGGGYTF.

The chain uses TRBV10-3 and TRBJ1-2; D is perhaps TRBD1 (6 bases). The germline CDR1 and CDR2 sequences are ENHRY and SYGVKD. CDR3 length equals 13 residues. The V and J ends lost 10 bases and 2 bases respectively, with 14 bases between them. CDR3 sequence (DNA): TGTGCCACCAAAAAGGGACAAAACTATGGCTACACCTTC. This sequence encodes CATKKGQNYGYTF.

The J gene is TRBJ1-1, the V gene TRBV30, with D possibly being TRBD1 (6 bases). Germline CDR1 reads GTSNPN; CDR2 reads SVGIG (reference sequence). The CDR3 runs to 15 residues. V lost 2 bases, J lost 3 bases, and 16 bases lay in between. In DNA form, the CDR3 reads TGTGCCTGGAGTTACGGGACAAACCGTGACACTGAAGCTTTCTTT. This encodes CAWSYGTNRDTEAFF.

The chain uses TRBV4-1 and TRBJ1-5; the D is unclear. Germline loops: CDR1 MGHRA, CDR2 YSYEKL. The CDR3 spans 13 residues. The V gene lost 0 bases and the J gene lost 8 bases, with 8 bases spanning the gap. In DNA form, the CDR3 reads TGCGCCAGCAGCCAAGATCGAGTGGAGCCCCAGCATTTT. This gives the protein CASSQDRVEPQHF.

The chain has TRBV19 and TRBJ1-2, with TRBD1 as a possible D gene (5 bases). The CDR3 has 15 amino acids. Germline CDR1 LNHDA, CDR2 SQIVND (reference sequence). V lost 2 bases, J lost 1 base, and 11 bases lay in between. The DNA of the CDR3 is TGTGCCAGTAGTATATCGCAGGGTGGTAACTATGGCTACACCTTC. It translates to CASSISQGGNYGYTF.

The chain recombines TRBV14 with TRBJ2-7; a weak D match, TRBD1 (5 bases). The germline CDR1 and CDR2 sequences are SGHDN and FVKESK. V dropped 4 bases and J dropped 2 bases, with 12 bases sitting between them. CDR3 length: 14 amino acids. The CDR3 is CASSPLGQTYEQYF. CDR3 coding DNA: TGTGCCAGCAGCCCCCTGGGGCAGACCTACGAGCAGTACTTC.

Regarding this clone: The junction does not match germline at one end; this may be a read error. The V gene is TRBV5-4, the J gene TRBJ2-1; D gene unclear. The germline V gene has CDR1 SGHNT and CDR2 YYREEE (reference sequence). The CDR3 is 11 residues long. The CDR3 coding sequence is TGTACCAGCAGCTTGTCGAATGAGCAGTTCTTC. Translated: CTSSLSNEQFF.

The chain couples TRBV9 to TRBJ2-1; D unclear. Trimming left V 0 bases short and J 4 bases short, with 5 bases between. CDR1 is SGDLS and CDR2 is YYNGEE in the germline V gene. CDR3 length: 13 residues. As DNA, the CDR3 is TGTGCCAGCAGCGTAGGACATTACAATGAGCAGTTCTTC. It is translated as CASSVGHYNEQFF.

The chain combines TRBV28 with TRBJ2-7, with 8 bases aligning to TRBD1. The CDR3 runs 13 residues. Germline V gene sequence: CDR1 MDHEN, CDR2 SYDVKM. V was clipped by 7 bases and J by 2 bases; unmatched bases: 4. The chain's CDR3 is CASNKDRAYEQYF. As DNA, the CDR3 is TGTGCCAGCAACAAGGACAGGGCCTACGAGCAGTACTTC.